A single sample is the source of the 24 T cell receptor beta chains below, sequenced in a study of response to subunit inactivated influenza vaccine. From the RT-PCR reads, TCRdb called clonotypes with MiXCR, one entry per CDR3 protein. This sample has 490,000 or so distinct CDR3 sequences, with approximately 7.1% found just once. The specimen comprised PBMCs from blood, sampled less than 30 months after vaccination. Source of these receptors: a man aged 45 to 75 who received an inactivated influenza vaccine.

This clonotype was seen repeatedly, ten times or more. The rearrangement uses TRBV4-3 and TRBJ2-2; TRBD1 aligns across 8 bases. Germline loops: CDR1 LGHNA, CDR2 YSLEER. This CDR3 comprises 17 residues. Unmatched junction bases numbered 8, after V lost 0 bases and J lost 5 bases. The CDR3 DNA reads TGCGCCAGCAGCCAAGATCCAGAGACAGGGGAGACCGGGGAGCTGTTTTTT. Its translation is CASSQDPETGETGELFF.

The chain carries TRBV25-1 and TRBJ2-3, with 9 positions matching TRBD2. The CDR3 is made up of 18 amino acids. V shed 4 bases and J 0 bases; nucleotides not matched to a gene: 11. The germline CDR1 and CDR2 sequences are MGHDK and SYGVNS. Here the CDR3 DNA reads TGTGCCAGCAGTGTCCTAGCGGGACCCCTGCTAAGCACAGATACGCAGTATTTT. Its translation is CASSVLAGPLLSTDTQYF.

There are many counts of this clonotype. The gene calls are TRBV3-1 and TRBJ1-1; unclear D gene. CDR3 length: 16 amino acids. Germline CDR1 LGHDT, CDR2 YNNKEL (reference sequence). V was clipped by 0 bases and J by 5 bases, with 16 bases between them. As DNA, the CDR3 is TGTGCCAGCAGCCAAGATGGTAGGGTTCGACGGACTGAAGCTTTCTTT. This translates into CASSQDGRVRRTEAFF.

This clonotype occurred many times. The rearrangement joins TRBV12-3 or TRBV12-4 to TRBJ2-7; 7 bases match TRBD1. This CDR3 has 11 residues. V lost 6 bases, J lost 9 bases, and 5 bases stayed unmatched. CDR3 nucleotide sequence: TGTGCCAGCAGCCGGACAGGTTCGCAGTACTTC. Translation: CASSRTGSQYF.

The chain combines TRBV20-1 with TRBJ2-5; TRBD2 matches 8 bases. V dropped 3 bases and J dropped 2; count of bases not matched to a gene: 8. Germline-derived CDR1 and CDR2 are DFQATT and SNEGSKA (reference sequence). The CDR3 has 15 amino acids. CDR3 DNA sequence: TGCAGTGCTAGGTCCAGCGGGGGATATCAAGAGACCCAGTACTTC. Its translation: CSARSSGGYQETQYF.

This clonotype was observed many times. The chain is built from TRBV20-1 and TRBJ2-4, with a possible D match to TRBD1 (6 bases). The CDR3 is 11 amino acids. V shed 4 bases and J shed 12 bases, with 13 bases lying between them. Per the germline V gene, CDR1 is DFQATT and CDR2 is SNEGSKA (reference sequence). The CDR3 here is CSATKGQTQYF. The CDR3 DNA sequence: TGCAGTGCTACCAAAGGACAGACTCAGTACTTC.

This clonotype occurred many times. This chain uses TRBV5-1 with TRBJ2-3; D possibly corresponds to TRBD2 (6 bases). Deletions cut 4 bases from V and 3 bases from J, with 18 bases between. The CDR3 totals 16 residues. Germline V CDR1 and CDR2: SGHRS, YFSETQ. CDR3 in DNA: TGCGCCAGCAGCCAAGGATCTAGGCTAGCGACAGATACGCAGTATTTT. It encodes CASSQGSRLATDTQYF.

The rearrangement joins TRBV5-1 to TRBJ2-1, with a weak D call TRBD2 (6 bases). Trimming shortened V by 0 bases and J by 5 bases, and 15 bases separated the two germline ends. Germline lookup yields CDR1 SGHRS and CDR2 YFSETQ. The CDR3 sequence is 16 residues long. CDR3 in DNA: TGCGCCAGCAGCTTGGCCGCGGGACCTCTAAACAATGAGCAGTTCTTC. Its protein is CASSLAAGPLNNEQFF.

The table lists this clonotype with many counts. This sequence joins TRBV20-1 and TRBJ1-5; tentative D call: TRBD1 (6 bases). Germline values: CDR1 DFQATT, CDR2 SNEGSKA (reference sequence). CDR3 length: 15 amino acids. V was cut by 4 bases and J by 4 bases, with 17 bases left in between. The CDR3, as DNA: TGCAGTGCTACCACCTCCACGGGGGCTAATCAGCCCCAGCATTTT. It yields the protein CSATTSTGANQPQHF.

This clonotype was counted only a few times. This sequence joins TRBV12-3 or TRBV12-4 and TRBJ2-2; TRBD2 might be the D (5 bases). V lost 6 bases and J 0 bases, leaving 11 bases between the germline ends. The CDR3 extends over 15 amino acids. The CDR3, as DNA: TGTGCCAGCAGATATAGCGTCGCGAACACCGGGGAGCTGTTTTTT. Protein product: CASRYSVANTGELFF.

This clonotype was found a few times. The V call is TRBV29-1, the J call TRBJ2-3; possible D gene TRBD2, 5 bases. This CDR3 has 12 amino acids. Trimming cost V 8 bases and J 10 bases, with 19 bases left between them. Germline CDR1 and CDR2: SQVTM and ANQGSEA. The CDR3 is CSFAGPHPSQYF. CDR3 nucleotide sequence: TGCAGCTTTGCGGGCCCTCACCCCTCGCAGTATTTT.

The V gene is TRBV3-1, the J gene TRBJ2-7; 10 nucleotides line up with TRBD2. V lost 5 bases to trimming and J lost 0 bases; unmatched junction nucleotides: 4. The CDR3 has 15 residues. Looked up from germline, CDR1 is LGHDT and CDR2 is YNNKEL (reference sequence). The CDR3: CASSTRTSGSYEQYF. CDR3 sequence (DNA): TGTGCCAGCAGCACCCGGACTAGCGGCTCCTACGAGCAGTACTTC.

The CDR3 region is CASSQRQGDQPQHF. The CDR3 nucleotides are TGCGCCAGCAGCCAAAGACAGGGGGATCAGCCCCAGCATTTT. The V call is TRBV4-1, the J call TRBJ1-5, with 9 bases fitting TRBD1. The CDR3 sequence is 14 residues long. Germline V lookup: CDR1 MGHRA, CDR2 YSYEKL. Germline trimming cut 2 bases from V and 5 bases from J; bases unmatched to any gene: 1.

This clonotype appeared a single time. The chain is built from TRBV11-2 and TRBJ2-7; tentatively, D is TRBD1 (7 bases). Germline CDR1 SGHAT, CDR2 FQNNGV. The CDR3 contains 15 residues. V was pared by 0 bases and J by 2 bases, with 11 bases between. CDR3 DNA sequence: TGTGCCAGCAGCTTAGACTCCAGGGGGGCCTACGAGCAGTACTTC. Encoded protein: CASSLDSRGAYEQYF.

This clonotype was observed at least ten times. The V call is TRBV12-3 or TRBV12-4, the J call TRBJ2-1, with 7 nucleotides matching TRBD2. Trimming removed 6 bases from V and 5 bases from J; junction bases left unmatched: 10. The length of the CDR3 is 15 residues. The CDR3: CASSLQSGAHNEQFF. CDR3 sequence (DNA): TGTGCCAGCAGCCTACAGAGCGGGGCCCACAATGAGCAGTTCTTC.

The rearrangement links TRBV20-1 to TRBJ1-4, with TRBD1 matching over 7 bases. This CDR3 has 13 amino acids. Germline lookup yields CDR1 DFQATT and CDR2 SNEGSKA (reference sequence). Trimming cost V 3 bases and J 8 bases; bases outside gene matches: 6. CDR3 sequence reads: CSAREGGWEKLFF. DNA of the CDR3: TGCAGTGCTAGGGAAGGGGGCTGGGAAAAACTGTTTTTT.

This clonotype was detected only a few times. This chain joins TRBV28 and TRBJ2-7, with 8 bases fitting TRBD1. Germline CDR1 reads MDHEN; CDR2 reads SYDVKM. The junction had 10 bases not matched to a gene; V was cut back by 10 bases and J by 5 bases. The CDR3 contains 13 residues. The chain's CDR3 is CATRTGRGNEQYF. For the CDR3, the DNA is TGTGCCACCCGGACAGGGCGGGGTAACGAGCAGTACTTC. The whole variable domain, remainder taken from reference TRBV28 and TRBJ2-7, is DVKVTQSSRYLVKRTGEKVFLECVQDMDHENMFWYRQDPGLGLRLIYFSYDVKMKEKGDIPEGYSVSREKKERFSLILESASTNQTSMYLCATRTGRGNEQYFGPGTRLTVT.

In this sample, this clonotype turned up a few times. This chain links TRBV7-9 with TRBJ2-1; D could derive from TRBD1 or TRBD2 (5 bases each). Germline loops: CDR1 SEHNR, CDR2 FQNEAQ (reference sequence). The V end was cut by 3 bases, the J end by 11 bases, with 14 bases between. This CDR3 has 13 residues. As DNA, the CDR3 is TGTGCCAGCAGCTTGGACCCGGGACGGCAGCAGTTCTTC. Protein product: CASSLDPGRQQFF.

This clonotype was counted between two and nine times. This chain connects TRBV5-1 to TRBJ1-4, with D possibly matching TRBD1 (6 bases). There are 17 residues in the CDR3. Deletions cut 0 bases from V and 0 bases from J, with 12 bases between. Per the germline V gene, CDR1 is SGHRS and CDR2 is YFSETQ. The CDR3 DNA is TGCGCCAGCAGCTTGGGCCAGGGGCTTGCAACTAATGAAAAACTGTTTTTT. Translated: CASSLGQGLATNEKLFF.

Of note for this clonotype: This may come from a read error, since a much larger clone is one base off. The chain carries TRBV5-1 and TRBJ2-7; 8 nucleotides agree with TRBD2. The length of the CDR3 is 15 residues. The germline V gene encodes CDR1 SGHRS and CDR2 YFSETQ. V shed 2 bases, J shed 1 base, and the junction held 5 bases outside the gene matches. The CDR3 DNA is TGCGCCAGCAGCTTTGTTGGCGGGAGGTCCTACGAGCAGTACTTC. Translated: CASSFVGGRSYEQYF.

This clonotype was detected a few times. The chain uses TRBV28 and TRBJ2-2; the D gene could be TRBD1 or TRBD2 (5 bases each). Germline values: CDR1 MDHEN, CDR2 SYDVKM. The CDR3 runs to 15 residues. V lost 5 bases to trimming and J lost 8 bases, with 18 bases between them. The CDR3 region has the DNA TGTGCCAGCAGTGTCCCGGGACCCCTGACAGGGGAGCTGTTTTTT. Amino acids: CASSVPGPLTGELFF.

This clonotype appeared a few times. The chain has TRBV10-3 and TRBJ2-3; unclear D gene. CDR1 and CDR2 (germline): ENHRY, SYGVKD. The CDR3 loop spans 12 amino acids. V was trimmed by 0 bases and J by 5 bases, leaving 3 bases between them. The CDR3 is CAISESVDTQYF. The CDR3 DNA reads as TGTGCCATCAGTGAGTCTGTAGATACGCAGTATTTT.

This clonotype was seen a few times. The chain employs TRBV16 and TRBJ2-7, with D possibly being TRBD1 or TRBD2 (5 bases each). The germline V and J ends were trimmed by 3 bases and 4 bases, with 13 bases remaining between them. The V gene's germline CDR1 is KGHSY and CDR2 FQNENV. CDR3 length equals 14 residues. This CDR3 reads CASSHLRGDYEQYF. The CDR3 coding sequence is TGTGCCAGCAGCCATCTCCGGGGCGATTACGAGCAGTACTTC.

This clonotype was counted a few times. This chain joins TRBV27 and TRBJ1-1; the match to TRBD1 covers 8 bases. Germline-derived CDR1 and CDR2 are MNHEY and SMNVEV (reference sequence). The ends lost 2 bases at V and 3 bases at J; junction bases unmatched: 14. This CDR3 region has 18 residues. DNA of the CDR3: TGTGCCAGCAGTTTAAAGGTTTGGCCAGGGGGCGCTGACACTGAAGCTTTCTTT. Translating gives CASSLKVWPGGADTEAFF.